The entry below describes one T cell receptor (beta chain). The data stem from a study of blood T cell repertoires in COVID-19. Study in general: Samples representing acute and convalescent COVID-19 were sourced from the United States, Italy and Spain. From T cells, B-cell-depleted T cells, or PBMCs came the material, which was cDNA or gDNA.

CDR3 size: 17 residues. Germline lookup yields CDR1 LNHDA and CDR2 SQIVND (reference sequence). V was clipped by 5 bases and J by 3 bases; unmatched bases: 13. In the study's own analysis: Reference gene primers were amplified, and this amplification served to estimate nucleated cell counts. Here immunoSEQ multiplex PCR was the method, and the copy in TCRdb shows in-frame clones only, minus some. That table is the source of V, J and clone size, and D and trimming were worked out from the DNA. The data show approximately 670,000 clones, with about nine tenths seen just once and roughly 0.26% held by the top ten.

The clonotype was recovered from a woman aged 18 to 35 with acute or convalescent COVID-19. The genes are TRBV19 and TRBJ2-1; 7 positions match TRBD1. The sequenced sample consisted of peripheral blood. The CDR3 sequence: CASSPYPRDSDYNEQFF. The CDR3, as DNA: TGTGCCAGTAGTCCTTACCCCCGGGACAGCGACTACAATGAGCAGTTCTTC.